The clone carrying this T cell receptor (beta chain) was found many times. These data belong to a study of CD8+CD57+ T cells in acquired aplastic anemia. Overall study: CD4+ and CD8+ cells, once sorted, gave DNA averaging approximately 3.3 ug.

TCR beta VDJ combinations and CDR3 sequences were profiled from genomic DNA. TCRdb called the reads again in MiXCR, with one record for every CDR3 protein. The sample has 150,000 to 200,000 distinct CDR3 sequences, about half seen once. The TCR sequence derives from a human donor in good health. The sample comprised sorted CD4+, CD8+, or CD8+CD57+ T cells (not recorded which) from PBMCs.

CDR3 nucleotide sequence: TGTGCCAGTAGTAGGTCTTTTGGCAGCTGGAACACCGGGGAGCTGTTTTTT. This sequence encodes CASSRSFGSWNTGELFF. This rearrangement joins TRBV19 to TRBJ2-2; D gene ambiguous. V lost 4 bases, J lost 1 base, and 16 bases lay in between. CDR1 LNHDA and CDR2 SQIVND come from the germline V gene (reference sequence). CDR3 size: 17 residues. The entire variable domain, with the rest obtained from reference TRBV19 and TRBJ2-2, is as follows: DGGITQSPKYLFRKEGQNVTLSCEQNLNHDAMYWYRQDPGQGLRLIYYSQIVNDFQKGDIAEGYSVSREKKESFPLTVTSAQKNPTAFYLCASSRSFGSWNTGELFFGEGSRLTVL.